This TCR beta chain was sequenced in a study of blood T cell repertoires in COVID-19. In the study overall: Sources were T cells, B-cell-depleted T cells, or PBMCs; the material itself was cDNA or gDNA.

The CDR3 totals 16 residues. CDR1 is MNHNS, CDR2 SASEGT, per germline. V was pared by 2 bases and J by 0 bases, with 13 bases between. Participants spanned ages roughly 18 to 90 years and resided in around 25 US areas. As originally analysed: Counts of nucleated cells, estimated from reference gene primer amplification, were obtained. Clones were read by immunoSEQ multiplex PCR, and TCRdb kept only the in-frame ones, dropping some. The DNA was the basis for D and trimming; V, J and clone size are from that table. The profile covers under 200,000 clones, with 75% to 90% appearing a single time and roughly 3.4% taken by the ten largest.

The chain recombines TRBV6-1 with TRBJ1-2; D ambiguous. Input material: PBMCs or T cells enriched from blood (not recorded which). This sequence was found in a woman in her fifties or sixties who had recovered from COVID-19. CDR3 sequence: CASSEILRIPNYGYTF. The CDR3 DNA follows: TGTGCCAGCAGTGAAATTCTGAGAATCCCTAACTATGGCTACACCTTC.